These 12 T cell receptor beta chains share one sample of origin, sequenced in a study of T cell repertoires in cytomegalovirus infection. These receptors have no known antigen. From the reads, TCRdb called clonotypes with MiXCR, one entry per CDR3 protein. The table shows 50,000 or so distinct CDR3 sequences, with about 19% occurring only once. Sequencing was performed on CD8+ T cells from cultured PBMCs, taken from culture after CMV antigen stimulation. All receptors come from a human donor in good health (CMV status not recorded). Some clones in this sample may be carry-over from other donors' samples.

This clonotype occurred many times. The rearrangement links TRBV4-3 to TRBJ2-3, with 10 bases matching TRBD2. CDR3 length: 16 amino acids. Germline-derived CDR1 and CDR2 are LGHNA and YSLEER. Trimming cost V 4 bases and J 3 bases; bases outside gene matches: 7. The CDR3 nucleotides read TGCGCCAGCAGCCTTAGCGGGGGGCTTAATACAGATACGCAGTATTTT. It is translated as CASSLSGGLNTDTQYF.

In its sample, this clonotype was seen many times. CDR3 sequence: CASRTGTAETQYF. The CDR3 bases are TGTGCCAGCAGGACCGGGACAGCGGAGACCCAGTACTTC. The chain joins TRBV7-9 to TRBJ2-5; TRBD1 agrees at 7 bases. This CDR3 has 13 residues. CDR1 is SEHNR and CDR2 is FQNEAQ in the germline V gene (reference sequence). Germline trimming cut 6 bases from V and 5 bases from J; bases unmatched to any gene: 6.

This clonotype has only a few counts. The chain uses TRBV7-9 and TRBJ2-1, with TRBD1 identical over 9 bases. In germline, CDR1 is SEHNR, CDR2 FQNEAQ (reference sequence). The ends lost 2 bases at V and 4 bases at J; junction bases unmatched: 9. The CDR3 has 17 amino acids. In DNA, the CDR3 is TGTGCCAGCAGCTTATTTACAGGGGGCGTATTTTACAATGAGCAGTTCTTC. Translated, it gives CASSLFTGGVFYNEQFF. Variable domain in full (rest from reference TRBV7-9 and TRBJ2-1): DTGVSQNPRHKITKRGQNVTFRCDPISEHNRLYWYRQTLGQGPEFLTYFQNEAQLEKSRLLSDRFSAERPKGSFSTLEIQRTEQGDSAMYLCASSLFTGGVFYNEQFFGPGTRLTVL.

This clonotype was observed a handful of times. The chain combines TRBV7-9 with TRBJ2-5; D is undetermined. The CDR3 is made up of 14 amino acids. Germline loops: CDR1 SEHNR, CDR2 FQNEAQ (reference sequence). Trimming cost V 1 base and J 2 bases, with 8 bases left between them. CDR3 DNA sequence: TGTGCCAGCAGCTTAGTCAGCGAGCAAGAGACCCAGTACTTC. Its protein is CASSLVSEQETQYF.

This clonotype was counted at least ten times. V and J are TRBV11-2 and TRBJ1-1; 8 bases map to TRBD1. Unmatched junction bases numbered 14, after V lost 5 bases and J lost 6 bases. CDR1 and CDR2 (germline): SGHAT, FQNNGV. This CDR3 is built from 16 residues. The CDR3 region has the DNA TGTGCCAGCAGCCAACCCCAATGGACAGGGAGGCCTGAAGCTTTCTTT. Protein: CASSQPQWTGRPEAFF. Drawing the rest from reference TRBV11-2 and TRBJ1-1, the complete variable domain is EAGVAQSPRYKIIEKRQSVAFWCNPISGHATLYWYQQILGQGPKLLIQFQNNGVVDDSQLPKDRFSAERLKGVDSTLKIQPAKLEDSAVYLCASSQPQWTGRPEAFFGQGTRLTVV.

This chain links TRBV6-2 or TRBV6-3 with TRBJ2-7, with D maybe TRBD2 (6 bases). There are 15 residues in the CDR3. The ends were cut back, 5 bases at V and 0 bases at J, with 14 bases in the middle. Germline CDR1 is MNHEY and CDR2 is SVGEGT. The DNA of the CDR3 is TGTGCCAGCAGTCTAGCGTTCTCCAGCTCCTACGAGCAGTACTTC. This translates into CASSLAFSSSYEQYF.

This clonotype was found many times. The rearrangement joins TRBV6-2 or TRBV6-3 to TRBJ2-7; no definite D call. The CDR3 is 14 residues long. Germline-derived CDR1 and CDR2 are MNHEY and SVGEGT. V lost 0 bases to trimming and J lost 0 bases, with 6 bases between them. The CDR3: CASSYSPDSYEQYF. DNA for the CDR3: TGTGCCAGCAGTTACTCACCAGACTCCTACGAGCAGTACTTC.

This clonotype was recorded many times. The chain is built from TRBV27 and TRBJ1-5; D may be TRBD1 (5 bases). Germline values: CDR1 MNHEY, CDR2 SMNVEV (reference sequence). Between the trimmed V and J ends, which lost 2 bases and 1 base, there was a span of 12 bases. The CDR3 consists of 16 residues. CDR3 sequence: CASSLTGDVSNQPQHF. The CDR3 bases are TGTGCCAGCAGTTTAACGGGGGATGTCAGCAATCAGCCCCAGCATTTT.

The CDR3 bases are TGTGCCAGCAGCGGCGGACGGTATAATTCACCCCTCCACTTT. It codes for CASSGGRYNSPLHF. The V call is TRBV9, the J call TRBJ1-6, with D hard to call. CDR1 is SGDLS, CDR2 YYNGEE, per germline. CDR3 length: 14 amino acids. Trimming stripped 3 bases from V and 4 bases from J, with 8 bases between.

By its share, this clonotype is medium-sized. The genes are TRBV7-9 and TRBJ2-5; 9 bases map to TRBD2. Germline V lookup: CDR1 SEHNR, CDR2 FQNEAQ (reference sequence). V was clipped by 3 bases and J by 2 bases; unmatched bases: 7. CDR3 size: 16 residues. The CDR3 sequence is CASSLVSSGVQETQYF. In nucleotides, the CDR3 is TGTGCCAGCAGCTTGGTGTCTAGCGGGGTTCAAGAGACCCAGTACTTC.

As concerns this clonotype: Germline is not matched at one junction end, which may reflect a read error. The genes are TRBV20-1 and TRBJ2-5, with 12 bases fitting TRBD2. Germline V gene sequence: CDR1 DFQATT, CDR2 SNEGSKA (reference sequence). The CDR3 sequence is 14 residues long. This chain's CDR3 is CSASASPSGRAHYF. DNA of the CDR3: TGCAGTGCTAGCGCCTCTCCTAGCGGGAGGGCCCATTACTTC.

The V gene is TRBV10-2, the J gene TRBJ1-2, with 8 bases that match TRBD1. The trim removed 6 bases at V and 6 bases at J, leaving 6 bases unmatched. This CDR3 spans 13 amino acids. Germline CDR1 reads WSHSY; CDR2 reads SAAADI. The CDR3 region has the DNA TGCGCCAGCAGACCGGGACAGGACGATGGCTACACCTTC. Protein product: CASRPGQDDGYTF.